The present T cell receptor (beta chain) was sequenced within a study of T cell repertoires in aging, cancer and after chemotherapy. As to this clonotype: The antigen is undetermined.

The template was genomic DNA from peripheral blood, not RNA. CDR1 is MDHEN and CDR2 is SYDVKM in the germline V gene. CDR3 length: 16 amino acids. V dropped 4 bases and J dropped 3; count of bases not matched to a gene: 11. Multiplex touch-down PCR with TRB-A/B primers amplified rearranged V-D-J TRB sequences. TCRdb re-derived calls from the multiplex PCR reads in MiXCR, one entry per CDR3 protein. The table includes a few thousand distinct CDR3 sequences, over 30% detected once. Study results and limitations: Immunological memory after chemotherapy cannot be judged from the repertoire data.

The receptor comes from a human donor with a solid tumor. J is TRBJ2-7 and V is TRBV28; 8 positions agree with TRBD1. The sample was blood. This CDR3 is CASSSTRQGPFYEQYF. As DNA, the CDR3 is TGTGCCAGCAGTTCAACCCGACAGGGGCCCTTCTACGAGCAGTACTTC.